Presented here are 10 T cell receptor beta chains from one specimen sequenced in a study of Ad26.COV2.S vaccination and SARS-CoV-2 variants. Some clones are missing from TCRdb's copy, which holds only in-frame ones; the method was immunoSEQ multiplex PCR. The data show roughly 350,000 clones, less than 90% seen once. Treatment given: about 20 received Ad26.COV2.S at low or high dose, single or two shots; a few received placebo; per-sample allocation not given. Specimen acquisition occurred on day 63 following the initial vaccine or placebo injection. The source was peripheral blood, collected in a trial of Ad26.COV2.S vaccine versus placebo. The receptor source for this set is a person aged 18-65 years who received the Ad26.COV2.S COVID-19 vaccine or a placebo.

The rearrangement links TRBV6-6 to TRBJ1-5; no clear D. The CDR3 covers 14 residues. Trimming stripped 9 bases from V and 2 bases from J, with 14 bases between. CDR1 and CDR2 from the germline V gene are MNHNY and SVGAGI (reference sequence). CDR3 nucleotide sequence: TGTGCCAGTCGGGAGTTGAACCGCAATCAGCCCCAGCATTTT. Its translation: CASRELNRNQPQHF.

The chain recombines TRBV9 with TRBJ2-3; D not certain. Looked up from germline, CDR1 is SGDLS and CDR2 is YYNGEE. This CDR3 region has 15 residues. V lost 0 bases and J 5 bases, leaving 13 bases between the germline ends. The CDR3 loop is CASSVATSFGDTQYF. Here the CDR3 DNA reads TGTGCCAGCAGCGTAGCCACGAGCTTTGGAGATACGCAGTATTTT. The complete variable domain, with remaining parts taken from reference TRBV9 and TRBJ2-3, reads DSGVTQTPKHLITATGQRVTLRCSPRSGDLSVYWYQQSLDQGLQFLIQYYNGEERAKGNILERFSAQQFPDLHSELNLSSLELGDSALYFCASSVATSFGDTQYFGPGTRLTVL.

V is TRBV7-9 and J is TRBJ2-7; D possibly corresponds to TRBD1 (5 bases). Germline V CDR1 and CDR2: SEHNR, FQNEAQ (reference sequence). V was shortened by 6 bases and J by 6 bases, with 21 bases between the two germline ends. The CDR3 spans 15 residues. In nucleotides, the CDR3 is TGTGCCAGCAGGAAAGCCAGGGCCAATTTGGGCGAGCAGTACTTC. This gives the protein CASRKARANLGEQYF.

The CDR3 DNA reads as TGCAGCGCCAAACCCGGGAGTGCCTATGGCTACACCTTC. As protein: CSAKPGSAYGYTF. J is TRBJ1-2 and V is TRBV29-1; D is unclear. The CDR3 is made up of 13 amino acids. Trimming removed 7 bases at V and 4 bases at J, with 16 bases between. Germline V gives CDR1 SQVTM, CDR2 ANQGSEA.

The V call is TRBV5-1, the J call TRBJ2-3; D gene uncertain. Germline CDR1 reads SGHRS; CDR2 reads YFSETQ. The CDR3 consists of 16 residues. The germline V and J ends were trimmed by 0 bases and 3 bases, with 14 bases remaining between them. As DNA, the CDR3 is TGCGCCAGCAGCTTGGAAGGCGTTCGAGTTACAGATACGCAGTATTTT. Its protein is CASSLEGVRVTDTQYF.

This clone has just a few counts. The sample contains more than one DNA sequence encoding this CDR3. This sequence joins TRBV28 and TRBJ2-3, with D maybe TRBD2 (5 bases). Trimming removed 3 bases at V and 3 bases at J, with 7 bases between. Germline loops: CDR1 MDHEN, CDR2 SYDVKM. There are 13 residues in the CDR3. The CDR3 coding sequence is TGTGCCAGCAGTTTGGACTCGACAGATACGCAGTATTTT. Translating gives CASSLDSTDTQYF.

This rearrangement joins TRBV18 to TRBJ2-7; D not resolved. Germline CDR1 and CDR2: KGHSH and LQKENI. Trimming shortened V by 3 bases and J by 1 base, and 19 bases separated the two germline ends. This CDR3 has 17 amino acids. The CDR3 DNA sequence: TGTGCCAGCTCACCTATTTCCGTAGGACCGCCTTCCTACGAGCAGTACTTC. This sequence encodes CASSPISVGPPSYEQYF.

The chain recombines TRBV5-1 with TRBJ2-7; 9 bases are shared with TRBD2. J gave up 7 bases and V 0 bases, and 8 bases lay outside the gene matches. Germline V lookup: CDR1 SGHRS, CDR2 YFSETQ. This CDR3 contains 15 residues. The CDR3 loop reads CASSLATGLASEQYF. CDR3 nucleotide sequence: TGCGCCAGCAGCTTGGCCACGGGACTAGCATCGGAGCAGTACTTC.

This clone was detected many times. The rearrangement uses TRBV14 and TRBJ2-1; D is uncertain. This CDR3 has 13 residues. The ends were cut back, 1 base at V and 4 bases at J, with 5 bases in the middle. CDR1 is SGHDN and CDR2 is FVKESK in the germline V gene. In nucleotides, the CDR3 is TGTGCCAGCAGCCAAGTCGGTTACAATGAGCAGTTCTTC. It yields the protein CASSQVGYNEQFF. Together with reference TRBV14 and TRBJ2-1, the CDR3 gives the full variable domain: EAGVTQFPSHSVIEKGQTVTLRCDPISGHDNLYWYRRVMGKEIKFLLHFVKESKQDESGMPNNRFLAERTGGTYSTLKVQPAELEDSGVYFCASSQVGYNEQFFGPGTRLTVL.

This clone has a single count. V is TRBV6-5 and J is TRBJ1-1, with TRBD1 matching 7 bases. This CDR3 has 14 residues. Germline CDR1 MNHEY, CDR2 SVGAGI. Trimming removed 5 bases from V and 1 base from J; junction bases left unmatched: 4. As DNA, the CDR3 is TGTGCCAGCAGTAGAGGGACAGCGAACACTGAAGCTTTCTTT. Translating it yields CASSRGTANTEAFF.